The next 18 T cell receptor beta chains were all read from a single sample in a study of T cell responses to AZD1222 COVID-19 vaccine. Profiled with immunoSEQ multiplex PCR; TCRdb holds only in-frame clones, not every one. The sample yields around 130,000 clones, over 75% seen once. Sequencing was performed on peripheral blood, taken 28 days after the second AZD1222 dose. The source of these receptors is an adult who received the AZD1222 COVID-19 vaccine.

The gene calls are TRBV19 and TRBJ1-2; D call uncertain. The length of the CDR3 is 15 residues. Germline V gene sequence: CDR1 LNHDA, CDR2 SQIVND (reference sequence). Trimming pared 5 bases from V and 4 bases from J, leaving 17 bases between. Here the CDR3 reads CASSPGPLNRYGYTF. CDR3 DNA: TGTGCCAGTAGTCCGGGTCCTTTAAACCGCTATGGCTACACCTTC.

This clone was found once. This chain connects TRBV6-6 to TRBJ1-3; 10 bases map to TRBD1. The V gene end was trimmed by 8 bases and the J gene end by 9 bases; junction bases not matched to a gene: 13. The CDR3 sequence is 15 residues long. CDR1 MNHNY and CDR2 SVGAGI come from the germline V gene (reference sequence). As DNA, the CDR3 is TGTGCCAGCTTCTGGCCGGGACAGGGGCTCGGCACCATATATTTT. Amino acids: CASFWPGQGLGTIYF.

The V call is TRBV18, the J call TRBJ2-7; the match to TRBD2 covers 12 bases. Germline CDR1 is KGHSH and CDR2 is LQKENI. V was pared by 6 bases and J by 4 bases, with 4 bases of the junction left unmatched. This CDR3 region has 14 residues. The CDR3 loop is CASSPTSGRYEQYF. In DNA, the CDR3 is TGTGCCAGCTCGCCTACTAGCGGGAGGTACGAGCAGTACTTC.

The chain joins TRBV7-6 to TRBJ2-1; D is unclear. Trimming removed 0 bases from V and 11 bases from J, with 8 bases in between. Germline values: CDR1 SGHVS, CDR2 FNYEAQ. The CDR3 totals 12 residues. The DNA for the CDR3 is TGTGCCAGCAGCTTAGCGGGTGGGCAGCAGTTCTTC. Translated: CASSLAGGQQFF.

The rearrangement uses TRBV7-2 and TRBJ2-1, with D possibly matching TRBD1 (6 bases). The germline V gene has CDR1 SGHTA and CDR2 FQGNSA. This CDR3 comprises 17 residues. The germline V and J ends were trimmed by 6 bases and 4 bases, with 22 bases remaining between them. The CDR3 loop is CASSYSGHQGVYNEQFF. In nucleotides, the CDR3 is TGTGCCAGCAGTTACTCGGGACACCAAGGGGTTTACAATGAGCAGTTCTTC.

This CDR3 is CASSKEGETQYF. In DNA form, the CDR3 reads TGTGCCAGCAGCAAAGAGGGAGAGACCCAGTACTTC. This chain connects TRBV12-3 or TRBV12-4 to TRBJ2-5; D perhaps matches TRBD2 (5 bases). V shed 6 bases and J shed 4 bases, with 9 bases lying between them. CDR3 length: 12 residues.

V usage is TRBV28 and J usage is TRBJ1-4; D might be TRBD1 (6 bases). The germline gives CDR1 MDHEN, CDR2 SYDVKM. This CDR3 has 15 residues. With 3 bases removed from V and 4 bases from J, the gap between germline ends came to 12 bases. This CDR3 reads CASSFWGADNEKLFF. For the CDR3, the DNA is TGTGCCAGCAGTTTTTGGGGGGCGGATAATGAAAAACTGTTTTTT.

This clone appeared a single time. The chain links TRBV24-1 to TRBJ1-5; tentatively, D is TRBD1 (6 bases). V was cut by 1 base and J by 7 bases, with 7 bases left in between. The germline CDR1 and CDR2 sequences are KGHDR and SFDVKD. The CDR3 has 13 residues. In DNA form, the CDR3 reads TGTGCCACCAGTGATTTAGGGGGGCAGCCCCAGCATTTT. This encodes CATSDLGGQPQHF.

The chain joins TRBV3-1 (or the pseudogene TRBV3-2) to TRBJ1-5, with TRBD1 matching 8 bases. Trimming at V came to 4 bases and at J to 9 bases, leaving 5 bases not matched to a gene. CDR3 length: 13 amino acids. CDR1 is LGHDT and CDR2 is YNNKEL in the germline V gene (reference sequence). The CDR3: CASSRQGLGPQHF. CDR3 in DNA: TGTGCCAGCAGCCGACAGGGGCTGGGGCCCCAGCATTTT.

The chain carries TRBV4-3 and TRBJ1-4, with D unresolved. This CDR3 spans 14 amino acids. Trimming took off 0 bases at V and 7 bases at J, with 9 bases between the two ends. Germline assignment: CDR1 LGHNA and CDR2 YSLEER. CDR3 DNA: TGCGCCAGCAGCCAAGATGGCCGGACTGAAAAACTGTTTTTT. Its protein is CASSQDGRTEKLFF.

The chain links TRBV6-2 or TRBV6-3 to TRBJ1-4, with 7 bases fitting TRBD1. This CDR3 region has 16 residues. J gave up 0 bases and V 5 bases, and 6 bases lay outside the gene matches. The germline V gene encodes CDR1 MNHEY and CDR2 SVGEGT. The CDR3 spells CASSKTGPATNEKLFF. The CDR3 DNA reads TGTGCCAGCAGTAAGACAGGGCCCGCAACTAATGAAAAACTGTTTTTT.

The V and J genes are TRBV11-1 and TRBJ1-1, with D possibly matching TRBD1 (6 bases). The germline V gene encodes CDR1 SGHAT and CDR2 FQDESV (reference sequence). The CDR3 length is 11 residues. Trimming left V 4 bases short and J 8 bases short, with 8 bases between. This CDR3 is CASSSDREAFF. The DNA for the CDR3 is TGTGCCAGCAGCTCGGACAGAGAAGCTTTCTTT.

The J gene is TRBJ1-2, the V gene TRBV5-5; possible D gene TRBD1, 6 bases. Between the trimmed V and J ends, which lost 0 bases and 4 bases, there was a span of 13 bases. This CDR3 spans 15 amino acids. The V gene's germline CDR1 is SGHKS and CDR2 YYEKEE (reference sequence). The CDR3 DNA is TGTGCCAGCAGCTTGGGGTCACAGGGTGTCTATGGCTACACCTTC. Translating it yields CASSLGSQGVYGYTF. The variable domain in full, with the rest retrieved from reference TRBV5-5 and TRBJ1-2, is DAGVTQSPTHLIKTRGQQVTLRCSPISGHKSVSWYQQVLGQGPQFIFQYYEKEERGRGNFPDRFSARQFPNYSSELNVNALLLGDSALYLCASSLGSQGVYGYTFGSGTRLTVV.

This clone was seen once. The rearrangement joins TRBV27 to TRBJ1-6, with 11 bases that match TRBD1. V trimming: 6 bases; J trimming: 7 bases; junction bases outside the gene matches: 5. The CDR3 totals 15 residues. The germline gives CDR1 MNHEY, CDR2 SMNVEV (reference sequence). CDR3 in DNA: TGTGCCAGCAGCCCTCGGGACAGGGGGAATTCACCCCTCCACTTT. It translates to CASSPRDRGNSPLHF.

J is TRBJ2-3 and V is TRBV7-2, with D possibly matching TRBD2 (6 bases). The CDR3 is 14 amino acids. Germline loops: CDR1 SGHTA, CDR2 FQGNSA. V was shortened by 4 bases and J by 2 bases, with 10 bases between the two germline ends. CDR3 sequence reads: CASSWAGTTDTQYF. DNA for the CDR3: TGTGCCAGCAGCTGGGCGGGGACCACAGATACGCAGTATTTT.

This chain uses TRBV12-3 or TRBV12-4 with TRBJ1-1, with 7 bases fitting TRBD1. This CDR3 is built from 12 residues. J gave up 6 bases and V 5 bases, and 3 bases lay outside the gene matches. CDR3 bases: TGTGCCAGCAGTAGACAGGGCCCTGAAGCTTTCTTT. Encoded protein: CASSRQGPEAFF.

V usage is TRBV11-3 and J usage is TRBJ2-5; the D gene is possibly TRBD1 (5 bases). Germline V gene data show CDR1 as SGHNT and CDR2 as YENEEA. The V end was cut by 4 bases, the J end by 0 bases, with 9 bases between. The CDR3 spans 14 residues. For the CDR3, the DNA is TGTGCCAGCAGCTACTGGGGCTACCAAGAGACCCAGTACTTC. Its translation is CASSYWGYQETQYF.

J is TRBJ2-7 and V is TRBV19, with D perhaps matching TRBD1 (5 bases). V shed 3 bases and J shed 1 base, with 10 bases lying between them. Looked up from germline, CDR1 is LNHDA and CDR2 is SQIVND (reference sequence). CDR3 length equals 14 residues. The chain's CDR3 is CASSIGAASYEQYF. The CDR3 region has the DNA TGTGCCAGTAGTATTGGGGCAGCTTCCTACGAGCAGTACTTC. Drawing the rest from reference TRBV19 and TRBJ2-7, the complete variable domain is DGGITQSPKYLFRKEGQNVTLSCEQNLNHDAMYWYRQDPGQGLRLIYYSQIVNDFQKGDIAEGYSVSREKKESFPLTVTSAQKNPTAFYLCASSIGAASYEQYFGPGTRLTVT.